Reported below is one TCR beta chain. These data are taken from a study of CD8 T cells in ankylosing spondylitis. TCRdb re-called the 5' RACE reads through MiXCR, storing one row per CDR3 protein. The table has 35,000 to 40,000 distinct CDR3 sequences, approximately 15% seen once; the top ten hold about 45%. Germline loops: CDR1 DFQATT, CDR2 SNEGSKA (reference sequence). The CDR3 has 13 residues. V shed 1 base, J shed 5 bases, and the junction held 3 bases outside the gene matches. This receptor was identified in a male donor with ankylosing spondylitis or in good health (not recorded which). The source material was blood. The gene calls are TRBV20-1 and TRBJ2-3, with 7 bases fitting TRBD2. The CDR3 bases are TGCAGTGCTAGAGTGGCGGGAGAAGATACGCAGTATTTT. It encodes CSARVAGEDTQYF.